This T cell receptor beta chain was recorded in a study of T cell responses to AZD1222 COVID-19 vaccine. Looking at the study overall: Whether given at about 4 or about 12 weeks, second doses were pooled.

Profiling relied on immunoSEQ multiplex PCR, and the TCRdb table lists in-frame clones only, not all of them. The data hold roughly 96,000 clones, with 80% to 90% observed a single time. Points from the study as a whole: Of the AZD1222 recipients, only 5 to 7 were seropositive at baseline. Following two doses of AZD1222, Spike-specific TCR breadth and depth rose. The sample set comprised mostly white British donors with more females, and clonal diversity was possibly underestimated.

To note about this clone: What it binds is not known.

CDR3 length: 15 amino acids. Trimming took 6 bases from V and 4 from J; bases not matched to a gene: 9. Germline V gives CDR1 SGHRS, CDR2 YFSETQ. This chain links TRBV5-1 with TRBJ2-5; 10 bases line up with TRBD2. The source material was peripheral blood, sampled on day 0 of AZD1222 vaccination. This TCR came from an adult in good health. DNA of the CDR3: TGCGCCAGCACTGGTCTGGTAGCGGGGGGAGAGACCCAGTACTTC. Amino acid sequence: CASTGLVAGGETQYF.